Below are 26 T cell receptor beta chains sequenced from a single sample in a study of blood T cell repertoires in COVID-19. TCRdb's table, derived via immunoSEQ multiplex PCR, lists solely in-frame clones and lacks some. The table has about 150,000 clones, about 85% seen once. The sequenced sample was peripheral blood. Receptors originate from a man between 60 and 75 years old with COVID-19, enrolled during active disease.

The chain combines TRBV29-1 with TRBJ1-6, with unresolved D. V dropped 4 bases and J dropped 5 bases, with 6 bases sitting between them. Germline assignment: CDR1 SQVTM and CDR2 ANQGSEA. This CDR3 is built from 12 residues. CDR3 in amino acids: CSVATNNSPLHF. In DNA, the CDR3 is TGCAGCGTTGCAACAAATAATTCACCCCTCCACTTT.

V gene TRBV7-2 combines with J gene TRBJ1-2; 9 bases are a match to TRBD1. There are 15 residues in the CDR3. Germline CDR1 is SGHTA and CDR2 is FQGNSA. V dropped 4 bases and J dropped 6; count of bases not matched to a gene: 9. Written as DNA, the CDR3 is TGTGCCAGCAGCTCCGGGACAGGGAAAGTAGATGGCTACACCTTC. This sequence encodes CASSSGTGKVDGYTF.

This clone was seen a handful of times. The chain has TRBV19 and TRBJ1-2; a weak D match, TRBD1 (6 bases). From germline, CDR1 is LNHDA and CDR2 SQIVND (reference sequence). The V end was cut by 0 bases, the J end by 2 bases, with 16 bases between. This CDR3 has 17 amino acids. The CDR3 bases are TGTGCCAGTAGTATAGATAATCAGGGGACCTTGAACTATGGCTACACCTTC. Amino acid sequence: CASSIDNQGTLNYGYTF. The full variable domain, with the rest looked up from reference TRBV19 and TRBJ1-2, is DGGITQSPKYLFRKEGQNVTLSCEQNLNHDAMYWYRQDPGQGLRLIYYSQIVNDFQKGDIAEGYSVSREKKESFPLTVTSAQKNPTAFYLCASSIDNQGTLNYGYTFGSGTRLTVV.

This clone was detected a few times. CDR3 DNA: TGTGCCAGCAGTTATGGGACAGGGGGCTATGGCTACACCTTC. It is translated as CASSYGTGGYGYTF. The rearrangement uses TRBV6-5 and TRBJ1-2; 11 nucleotides agree with TRBD1. V dropped 3 bases and J dropped 4; count of bases not matched to a gene: 1. CDR1 is MNHEY, CDR2 SVGAGI, per germline. The CDR3 length is 14 residues.

The chain carries TRBV11-3 and TRBJ2-1; 13 bases are shared with TRBD2. The CDR3 contains 16 residues. CDR1 SGHNT and CDR2 YENEEA come from the germline V gene. With V trimmed by 0 bases and J by 12 bases, 8 bases remained unmatched. CDR3 region: CASSLDGTSGELWQFF. CDR3 nucleotide sequence: TGTGCCAGCAGCTTAGATGGGACTAGCGGGGAGTTGTGGCAGTTCTTC.

There are many counts of this clone. The chain employs TRBV2 and TRBJ1-2, with TRBD1 identical over 8 bases. The germline CDR1 and CDR2 sequences are SNHLY and FYNNEI. The V segment lost 7 bases and the J segment 8 bases; nucleotides outside the gene matches: 6. The CDR3 has 12 amino acids. The CDR3 DNA reads TGTGCCAGCAACCAGGGGGCGAGAGGCTACACCTTC. This sequence encodes CASNQGARGYTF.

The chain links TRBV19 to TRBJ2-5, with TRBD1 matching over 7 bases. Germline loops: CDR1 LNHDA, CDR2 SQIVND (reference sequence). The CDR3 sequence is 13 residues long. After removal of 8 bases from V and 4 bases from J, the junction contained 7 bases not matched to a gene. The CDR3, as DNA: TGTGCCAGTCTCGTCCCAGGGGGAGAGACCCAGTACTTC. It yields the protein CASLVPGGETQYF.

The chain links TRBV6-6 to TRBJ1-4; TRBD1 is a possible D gene (5 bases). V lost 7 bases to trimming and J lost 3 bases, with 15 bases between them. Germline CDR1 is MNHNY and CDR2 is SVGAGI (reference sequence). This CDR3 region has 15 residues. The DNA of the CDR3 is TGTGCCAGCACCCTAGGTGGGGCCTCTAATGAAAAACTGTTTTTT. It encodes CASTLGGASNEKLFF.

The V call is TRBV7-2, the J call TRBJ2-7; a weak D match, TRBD1 (6 bases). Germline V gene data show CDR1 as SGHTA and CDR2 as FQGNSA. V was clipped by 2 bases and J by 4 bases, with 12 bases between them. This CDR3 has 14 residues. Here the CDR3 DNA reads TGTGCCAGCAGCTTACGGACAGCCCAATACGAGCAGTACTTC. Translated, it gives CASSLRTAQYEQYF. Full variable domain (missing parts from reference TRBV7-2 and TRBJ2-7): GAGVSQSPSNKVTEKGKDVELRCDPISGHTALYWYRQSLGQGLEFLIYFQGNSAPDKSGLPSDRFSAERTGGSVSTLTIQRTQQEDSAVYLCASSLRTAQYEQYFGPGTRLTVT.

The chain recombines TRBV7-9 with TRBJ2-2; 11 positions match TRBD1. The CDR3 covers 14 residues. CDR1 is SEHNR, CDR2 FQNEAQ, per germline (reference sequence). V was clipped by 5 bases and J by 6 bases; unmatched bases: 2. In nucleotides, the CDR3 is TGTGCCAGCAGCCCGGGACAGGGGGCCGGGGAGCTGTTTTTT. It yields the protein CASSPGQGAGELFF.

This rearrangement joins TRBV25-1 to TRBJ1-3, with 9 bases fitting TRBD1. CDR3 length: 16 residues. The V segment lost 3 bases and the J segment 9 bases; nucleotides outside the gene matches: 12. Germline CDR1 is MGHDK and CDR2 is SYGVNS. This CDR3 is CASSDMTGGRIGTIYF. The CDR3 nucleotides read TGTGCCAGCAGTGACATGACAGGGGGACGCATTGGCACCATATATTTT.

V gene TRBV4-1 combines with J gene TRBJ1-1; TRBD1 agrees at 10 bases. The germline V gene encodes CDR1 MGHRA and CDR2 YSYEKL. The CDR3 extends over 15 amino acids. J was trimmed by 6 bases and V by 5 bases; bases with no gene match: 9. CDR3 residues: CASSLRDRGTPEAFF. The CDR3 coding sequence is TGCGCCAGCAGCTTAAGGGACAGGGGAACGCCTGAAGCTTTCTTT.

The V call is TRBV24-1, the J call TRBJ2-2; 8 bases line up with TRBD2. The V and J ends lost 5 bases and 5 bases, in that order; junction bases with no gene match: 6. Germline CDR1 is KGHDR and CDR2 is SFDVKD. This CDR3 contains 15 residues. CDR3 region: CATSGGGGRTGELFF. In nucleotides, the CDR3 is TGTGCCACCAGTGGGGGCGGGGGGCGAACCGGGGAGCTGTTTTTT.

The chain carries TRBV2 and TRBJ1-2, with D uncertain. Trimming shortened V by 6 bases and J by 7 bases, and 6 bases separated the two germline ends. The germline V gene encodes CDR1 SNHLY and CDR2 FYNNEI. CDR3 length: 10 residues. CDR3 nucleotides: TGTGCCAGCAGCCCCGGTGGCTACACCTTC. It specifies CASSPGGYTF.

This chain uses TRBV9 with TRBJ1-6, with a weak D call TRBD1 (6 bases). The CDR3 has 15 amino acids. CDR1 is SGDLS, CDR2 YYNGEE, per germline. Trimming shortened V by 0 bases and J by 14 bases, and 18 bases separated the two germline ends. The CDR3, as DNA: TGTGCCAGCAGCGTAGATGAGGGTACGAGGACAGCCCTCCACTTT. This gives the protein CASSVDEGTRTALHF.

The chain joins TRBV5-8 to TRBJ1-3; D is perhaps TRBD1 (5 bases). The germline V gene has CDR1 SGHTS and CDR2 YDEGEE. The CDR3 totals 15 residues. Trimming removed 0 bases from V and 1 base from J, with 8 bases in between. The CDR3: CASSLDRWSGNTIYF. As DNA, the CDR3 is TGTGCCAGCAGCTTGGACAGGTGGTCTGGAAACACCATATATTTT.

The genes are TRBV7-3 and TRBJ1-2, with D tentatively TRBD1 (6 bases). Germline-derived CDR1 and CDR2 are SGHTA and FQGTGA. The germline V and J ends were trimmed by 4 bases and 3 bases, with 15 bases remaining between them. The CDR3 covers 15 residues. The CDR3 sequence is CASSSTGNGDYGYTF. CDR3 coding DNA: TGTGCCAGCAGCTCCACAGGGAATGGAGACTATGGCTACACCTTC. Full variable domain (remainder filled in from reference TRBV7-3 and TRBJ1-2): GAGVSQTPSNKVTEKGKYVELRCDPISGHTALYWYRQSLGQGPEFLIYFQGTGAADDSGLPNDRFFAVRPEGSVSTLKIQRTERGDSAVYLCASSSTGNGDYGYTFGSGTRLTVV.

This sequence joins TRBV5-4 and TRBJ2-5; D is unclear. In germline, CDR1 is SGHNT, CDR2 YYREEE (reference sequence). Trimming stripped 5 bases from V and 2 bases from J, with 13 bases between. This CDR3 is built from 14 residues. The CDR3 bases are TGTGCCAGCAGTTCCGTAGCTATACAAGAGACCCAGTACTTC. Its protein is CASSSVAIQETQYF.

This chain links TRBV30 with TRBJ1-4, with no clear D. CDR3 length: 11 residues. Germline CDR1 reads GTSNPN; CDR2 reads SVGIG (reference sequence). Trimming pared 2 bases from V and 8 bases from J, leaving 6 bases between. The DNA for the CDR3 is TGTGCCTGGAGTCCGGGGGAAAAACTGTTTTTT. This encodes CAWSPGEKLFF. Together with reference TRBV30 and TRBJ1-4, the CDR3 gives the full variable domain: SQTIHQWPATLVQPVGSPLSLECTVEGTSNPNLYWYRQAAGRGLQLLFYSVGIGQISSEVPQNLSASRPQDRQFILSSKKLLLSDSGFYLCAWSPGEKLFFGSGTQLSVL.

V usage is TRBV2 and J usage is TRBJ2-7; 16 nucleotides match TRBD2. The CDR3 contains 17 residues. Germline V gene sequence: CDR1 SNHLY, CDR2 FYNNEI. Unmatched junction bases numbered 14, after V lost 10 bases and J lost 5 bases. CDR3 protein: CATLLGTSGRALHEQYF. The CDR3 bases are TGTGCCACCCTACTTGGGACTAGCGGGAGGGCCCTCCACGAGCAGTACTTC.

The J gene is TRBJ1-3, the V gene TRBV9; 7 bases are a match to TRBD1. With 0 bases clipped from V and 0 bases from J, the junction kept 15 bases outside the gene matches. Germline V gene data show CDR1 as SGDLS and CDR2 as YYNGEE. CDR3 length: 20 residues. The DNA for the CDR3 is TGTGCCAGCAGCGTAGGTGCGAACAGGGGCAGAGAGGTCTCTGGAAACACCATATATTTT. Protein product: CASSVGANRGREVSGNTIYF.

The V gene is TRBV19, the J gene TRBJ2-3, with a tentative D call TRBD2 (7 bases). Trimming removed 3 bases at V and 5 bases at J, with 18 bases between. Per the germline V gene, CDR1 is LNHDA and CDR2 is SQIVND (reference sequence). The CDR3 contains 16 residues. CDR3 DNA: TGTGCCAGTAGTATGCAAGGGAGGGAGGGGGGAGATACGCAGTATTTT. Translated: CASSMQGREGGDTQYF.

The V call is TRBV19, the J call TRBJ2-1; 10 nucleotides line up with TRBD2. The CDR3 is 16 residues long. Losses at the gene ends were 5 bases for V and 5 bases for J; bases not matched to a gene: 9. Germline V lookup: CDR1 LNHDA, CDR2 SQIVND (reference sequence). The CDR3 region is CASSPYSGRKNNEQFF. The CDR3 nucleotides are TGTGCCAGTAGTCCCTATAGCGGGAGGAAGAACAATGAGCAGTTCTTC.

This rearrangement joins TRBV18 to TRBJ1-1, with D tentatively TRBD1 (6 bases). The CDR3 extends over 15 amino acids. The germline CDR1 and CDR2 sequences are KGHSH and LQKENI. The V gene lost 3 bases and the J gene lost 4 bases, with 15 bases spanning the gap. Here the CDR3 DNA reads TGTGCCAGCTCACCCCTTGGACAGAGGGGCACTGAAGCTTTCTTT. It specifies CASSPLGQRGTEAFF.

CDR3 sequence: CASSPRQGLNEKLFF. CDR3 DNA: TGTGCCAGCTCACCCCGACAGGGACTTAATGAAAAACTGTTTTTT. The chain employs TRBV18 and TRBJ1-4, with 7 bases aligning to TRBD1. The CDR3 consists of 15 residues. Germline V CDR1 and CDR2: KGHSH, LQKENI. With 3 bases clipped from V and 4 bases from J, the junction kept 5 bases outside the gene matches.

The rearrangement links TRBV7-6 to TRBJ1-2; tentative D call: TRBD1 (5 bases). CDR3 length: 12 residues. Trimming left V 1 base short and J 6 bases short, with 6 bases between. The germline gives CDR1 SGHVS, CDR2 FNYEAQ. The CDR3 sequence: CASSLEGNGYTF. DNA for the CDR3: TGTGCCAGCAGCTTAGAGGGGAATGGCTACACCTTC.